The next 23 T cell receptor beta chains were all read from a single sample in a study of cytomegalovirus exposure and HLA in healthy donors. Sequencing used immunoSEQ multiplex PCR; TCRdb keeps in-frame clones, though not all of them. The sample includes tens of thousands of clones, approximately 81% of them seen just once. The specimen sequenced was PBMCs. The source is a woman aged 18-35 years in good health and CMV-seropositive.

The chain links TRBV28 to TRBJ2-1; a possible D gene is TRBD1 (5 bases). Germline assignment: CDR1 MDHEN and CDR2 SYDVKM. This CDR3 has 17 amino acids. V was cut by 3 bases and J by 0 bases, with 15 bases left in between. As DNA, the CDR3 is TGTGCCAGCAGTTTGGACATGTGGGCACACTCCTACAATGAGCAGTTCTTC. This codes for CASSLDMWAHSYNEQFF. The full variable domain, rest sourced from reference TRBV28 and TRBJ2-1, is DVKVTQSSRYLVKRTGEKVFLECVQDMDHENMFWYRQDPGLGLRLIYFSYDVKMKEKGDIPEGYSVSREKKERFSLILESASTNQTSMYLCASSLDMWAHSYNEQFFGPGTRLTVL.

As DNA, the CDR3 is TGCGCCAGCAGCCAAAGGACAGGGACTACCTACGAGCAGTACTTC. It encodes CASSQRTGTTYEQYF. The J gene is TRBJ2-7, the V gene TRBV4-3, with D perhaps TRBD1 (8 bases). CDR3 size: 15 residues. The V gene lost 2 bases and the J gene lost 2 bases, with 13 bases spanning the gap. Per germline, CDR1 LGHNA and CDR2 YSLEER.

The V gene is TRBV5-1, the J gene TRBJ1-3; the D gene is possibly TRBD1 (6 bases). The germline V and J ends were trimmed by 7 bases and 4 bases, with 15 bases remaining between them. This CDR3 comprises 14 residues. Germline lookup yields CDR1 SGHRS and CDR2 YFSETQ. The CDR3 coding sequence is TGCGCCAGCGCAGTGGACAGAGGCGGAAACACCATATATTTT. It specifies CASAVDRGGNTIYF.

The chain couples TRBV29-1 to TRBJ2-1; TRBD2 matches 10 bases. The CDR3 contains 17 residues. J lost 0 bases, V lost 8 bases, and 13 bases had no gene match. Germline V gene sequence: CDR1 SQVTM, CDR2 ANQGSEA. CDR3 in DNA: TGCAGCCCCGAAGTACTAGCGGGGCGAGACTCCTACAATGAGCAGTTCTTC. Amino acids: CSPEVLAGRDSYNEQFF.

The chain employs TRBV5-8 and TRBJ2-7, with TRBD1 matching 10 bases. Germline CDR1 SGHTS, CDR2 YDEGEE. V lost 9 bases to trimming and J lost 7 bases; unmatched junction nucleotides: 10. The CDR3 totals 13 residues. CDR3 loop: CAIRDRGILEQYF. DNA for the CDR3: TGTGCCATCCGGGACAGGGGAATTCTGGAGCAGTACTTC. Full variable domain (remainder filled in from reference TRBV5-8 and TRBJ2-7): EAGVTQSPTHLIKTRGQQATLRCSPISGHTSVYWYQQALGLGLQFLLWYDEGEERNRGNFPPRFSGRQFPNYSSELNVNALELEDSALYLCAIRDRGILEQYFGPGTRLTVT.

V usage is TRBV7-2 and J usage is TRBJ1-1, with D unresolved. The CDR3 contains 15 residues. V lost 2 bases and J lost 4, with 14 bases in between. CDR1 and CDR2 from the germline V gene are SGHTA and FQGNSA. CDR3 DNA sequence: TGTGCCAGCAGCTTAACTCGGGAGAAGGGCACTGAAGCTTTCTTT. Translating it yields CASSLTREKGTEAFF.

The genes are TRBV2 and TRBJ2-3, with TRBD2 matching over 15 bases. The length of the CDR3 is 15 residues. The V gene end was trimmed by 4 bases and the J gene end by 6 bases; junction bases not matched to a gene: 2. Germline values: CDR1 SNHLY, CDR2 FYNNEI. The DNA of the CDR3 is TGTGCCAGCAGTGTAGGGACTAGCGGGGGGGATACGCAGTATTTT. Protein: CASSVGTSGGDTQYF.

The J gene is TRBJ1-1, the V gene TRBV28; tentatively, D is TRBD1 (6 bases). Trimming cost V 8 bases and J 5 bases, with 18 bases left between them. CDR1 is MDHEN and CDR2 is SYDVKM in the germline V gene. The CDR3 spans 14 residues. The CDR3 coding sequence is TGTGCCAGCTTCCCGGACAGTCGCTGGACTGAAGCTTTCTTT. It encodes CASFPDSRWTEAFF. Looking up the rest from reference TRBV28 and TRBJ1-1 gives the full variable domain: DVKVTQSSRYLVKRTGEKVFLECVQDMDHENMFWYRQDPGLGLRLIYFSYDVKMKEKGDIPEGYSVSREKKERFSLILESASTNQTSMYLCASFPDSRWTEAFFGQGTRLTVV.

The J gene is TRBJ2-1, the V gene TRBV5-1; the match to TRBD1 covers 8 bases. The CDR3 is made up of 15 amino acids. The germline V gene has CDR1 SGHRS and CDR2 YFSETQ. The V segment lost 4 bases and the J segment 9 bases; nucleotides outside the gene matches: 12. CDR3 DNA sequence: TGCGCCAGCAGCCCGGGACAGGAAAAGGCGAGTGAGCAGTTCTTC. Amino acids: CASSPGQEKASEQFF.

The chain carries TRBV12-5 and TRBJ2-1; 13 bases match TRBD2. The CDR3 consists of 17 residues. With V trimmed by 6 bases and J by 0 bases, 5 bases remained unmatched. The germline gives CDR1 LGHNT, CDR2 FRNRAP. For the CDR3, the DNA is TGTGCTAGTGGCACTAGCGGGGGGGCGAGCTCCTACAATGAGCAGTTCTTC. This encodes CASGTSGGASSYNEQFF.

The chain couples TRBV25-1 to TRBJ2-3; D perhaps matches TRBD1 (5 bases). The CDR3 sequence is 14 residues long. Germline assignment: CDR1 MGHDK and CDR2 SYGVNS. V was trimmed by 6 bases and J by 1 base, leaving 11 bases between them. CDR3 loop: CASRGLLGTDTQYF. CDR3 nucleotides: TGTGCCAGCAGGGGGCTCTTAGGCACAGATACGCAGTATTTT.

This chain uses TRBV4-2 with TRBJ2-7; TRBD2 is a possible D gene (5 bases). The CDR3 consists of 15 residues. Trimming stripped 0 bases from V and 1 base from J, with 10 bases between. The germline gives CDR1 LGHNA, CDR2 YNFKEQ. CDR3 sequence (DNA): TGTGCCAGCAGCCAAGACGCTCCGGGATCCTACGAGCAGTACTTC. Translating gives CASSQDAPGSYEQYF.

This clone was counted only a few times. The chain employs TRBV7-2 and TRBJ2-3; TRBD2 aligns across 8 bases. Germline assignment: CDR1 SGHTA and CDR2 FQGNSA. Trimming removed 1 base from V and 5 bases from J; junction bases left unmatched: 5. This CDR3 region has 15 residues. The CDR3 DNA sequence: TGTGCCAGCAGCTTAGGGAGTAGCGGGGTAGATACGCAGTATTTT. This gives the protein CASSLGSSGVDTQYF.

This chain links TRBV5-1 with TRBJ2-7; tentatively, D is TRBD1 (5 bases). CDR1 and CDR2 (germline): SGHRS, YFSETQ. This CDR3 region has 15 residues. V lost 10 bases to trimming and J lost 3 bases, with 23 bases between them. The CDR3 region is CACRLYVQVSYEQYF. CDR3 DNA: TGCGCCTGTCGGCTGTACGTACAGGTGAGCTACGAGCAGTACTTC.

The CDR3 spells CASMEDRGYGYTF. The DNA for the CDR3 is TGTGCCAGCATGGAGGACAGGGGCTATGGCTACACCTTC. This rearrangement joins TRBV7-9 to TRBJ1-2, with 9 bases matching TRBD1. V lost 7 bases, J lost 4 bases, and 4 bases stayed unmatched. Germline V gene sequence: CDR1 SEHNR, CDR2 FQNEAQ (reference sequence). This CDR3 spans 13 amino acids.

The chain links TRBV7-6 to TRBJ1-3, with no clear D. This CDR3 has 14 amino acids. CDR1 and CDR2 from the germline V gene are SGHVS and FNYEAQ. V dropped 1 base and J dropped 0 bases, with 4 bases sitting between them. In DNA, the CDR3 is TGTGCCAGCAGCTTAGGGAGCTCTGGAAACACCATATATTTT. Translating gives CASSLGSSGNTIYF.

The CDR3 bases are TGTGCCAGCAGCTTGGGGGCACCTAGCACAGATACGCAGTATTTT. Its protein is CASSLGAPSTDTQYF. The rearrangement joins TRBV5-6 to TRBJ2-3; D gene unclear. V was trimmed by 0 bases and J by 0 bases, leaving 8 bases between them. Germline CDR1 and CDR2: SGHDT and YYEEEE. The CDR3 length is 15 residues. Looking up the rest from reference TRBV5-6 and TRBJ2-3 gives the full variable domain: DAGVTQSPTHLIKTRGQQVTLRCSPKSGHDTVSWYQQALGQGPQFIFQYYEEEERQRGNFPDRFSGHQFPNYSSELNVNALLLGDSALYLCASSLGAPSTDTQYFGPGTRLTVL.

V is TRBV11-2 and J is TRBJ1-3; D unclear. CDR3 length: 15 residues. Per the germline V gene, CDR1 is SGHAT and CDR2 is FQNNGV. The V end was cut by 5 bases, the J end by 0 bases, with 11 bases between. The CDR3 bases are TGTGCCAGCAGCCCCGACACGGCCTCTGGAAACACCATATATTTT. It codes for CASSPDTASGNTIYF.

The V call is TRBV19, the J call TRBJ1-1, with D unclear. Germline CDR1 is LNHDA and CDR2 is SQIVND (reference sequence). V was trimmed by 7 bases and J by 4 bases, leaving 16 bases between them. This CDR3 has 14 amino acids. CDR3 coding DNA: TGTGCCAGTACCCCCTCGGGAGAGGGCACTGAAGCTTTCTTT. Its protein product is CASTPSGEGTEAFF.

The V and J genes are TRBV30 and TRBJ1-3; 7 nucleotides agree with TRBD1. From germline, CDR1 is GTSNPN and CDR2 SVGIG (reference sequence). After removal of 0 bases from V and 4 bases from J, the junction contained 6 bases not matched to a gene. CDR3 size: 15 residues. The CDR3 region is CAWSVETGVGNTIYF. CDR3 bases: TGTGCCTGGAGTGTCGAAACAGGGGTCGGAAACACCATATATTTT.

The J gene is TRBJ1-1, the V gene TRBV9, with a possible D match to TRBD1 (6 bases). Germline loops: CDR1 SGDLS, CDR2 YYNGEE. The CDR3 length is 14 residues. Trimming pared 3 bases from V and 1 base from J, leaving 10 bases between. The CDR3 here is CASSAWTANTEAFF. The CDR3 DNA is TGTGCCAGCAGCGCTTGGACAGCGAACACTGAAGCTTTCTTT.

The rearrangement links TRBV2 to TRBJ2-3; the D is unclear. The CDR3 has 11 amino acids. Germline CDR1 is SNHLY and CDR2 is FYNNEI. Trimming took off 5 bases at V and 5 bases at J, with 5 bases between the two ends. CDR3 protein: CASSYLDTQYF. CDR3 nucleotides: TGTGCCAGCAGTTATCTAGATACGCAGTATTTT.

The chain has TRBV28 and TRBJ2-7; 9 bases map to TRBD2. CDR1 and CDR2 from the germline V gene are MDHEN and SYDVKM. This CDR3 spans 15 amino acids. Trimming at V came to 6 bases and at J to 3 bases, leaving 9 bases not matched to a gene. CDR3 DNA: TGTGCCAGCAGCGGCGGGGCGGGGGGGATCTACGAGCAGTACTTC. The encoded protein is CASSGGAGGIYEQYF.